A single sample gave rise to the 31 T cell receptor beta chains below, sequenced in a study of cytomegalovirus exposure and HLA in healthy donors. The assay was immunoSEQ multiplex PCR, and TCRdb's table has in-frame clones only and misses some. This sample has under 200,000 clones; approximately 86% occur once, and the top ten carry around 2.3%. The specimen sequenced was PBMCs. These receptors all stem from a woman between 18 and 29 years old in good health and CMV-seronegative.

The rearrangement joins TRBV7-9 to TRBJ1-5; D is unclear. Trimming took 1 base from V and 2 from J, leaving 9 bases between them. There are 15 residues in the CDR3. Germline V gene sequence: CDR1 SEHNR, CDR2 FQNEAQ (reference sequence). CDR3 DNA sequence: TGTGCCAGCAGCTTAGGAGAGGGTCGCAATCAGCCCCAGCATTTT. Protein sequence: CASSLGEGRNQPQHF.

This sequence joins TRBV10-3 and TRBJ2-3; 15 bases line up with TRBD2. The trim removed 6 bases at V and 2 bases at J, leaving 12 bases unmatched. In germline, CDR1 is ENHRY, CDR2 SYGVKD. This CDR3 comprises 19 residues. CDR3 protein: CAIRRKEGTSGGSTDTQYF. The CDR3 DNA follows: TGTGCCATCAGACGAAAGGAAGGGACTAGCGGGGGGTCCACAGATACGCAGTATTTT.

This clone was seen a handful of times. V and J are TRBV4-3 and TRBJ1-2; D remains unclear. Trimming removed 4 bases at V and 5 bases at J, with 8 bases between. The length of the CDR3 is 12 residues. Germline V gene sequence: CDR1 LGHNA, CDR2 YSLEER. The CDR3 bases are TGCGCCAGCAGCCGGCCGGGGTATGGCTACACCTTC. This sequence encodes CASSRPGYGYTF.

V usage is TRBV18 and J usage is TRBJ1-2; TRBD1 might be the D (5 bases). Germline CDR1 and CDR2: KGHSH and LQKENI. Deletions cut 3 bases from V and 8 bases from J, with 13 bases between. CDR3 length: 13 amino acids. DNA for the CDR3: TGTGCCAGCTCACCCTTCGACAGCCTAGGCTACACCTTC. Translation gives CASSPFDSLGYTF.

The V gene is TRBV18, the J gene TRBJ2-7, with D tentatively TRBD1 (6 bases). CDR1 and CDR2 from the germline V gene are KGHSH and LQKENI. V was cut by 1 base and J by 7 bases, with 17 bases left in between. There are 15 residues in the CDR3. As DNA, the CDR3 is TGTGCCAGCTCACCACTAACAGGTGGTCAGGGGGAGCAGTACTTC. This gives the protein CASSPLTGGQGEQYF.

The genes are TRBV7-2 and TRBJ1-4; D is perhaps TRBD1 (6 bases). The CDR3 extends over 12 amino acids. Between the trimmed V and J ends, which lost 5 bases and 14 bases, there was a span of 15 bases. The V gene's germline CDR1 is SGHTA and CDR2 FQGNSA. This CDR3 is CASSVQGSDLFF. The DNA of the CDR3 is TGTGCCAGCAGCGTACAGGGTTCTGATCTGTTTTTT.

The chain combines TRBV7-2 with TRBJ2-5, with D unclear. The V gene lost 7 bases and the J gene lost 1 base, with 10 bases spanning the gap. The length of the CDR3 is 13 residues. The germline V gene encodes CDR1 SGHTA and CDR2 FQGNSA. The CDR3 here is CASTITIQETQYF. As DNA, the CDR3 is TGTGCCAGCACCATAACAATCCAAGAGACCCAGTACTTC.

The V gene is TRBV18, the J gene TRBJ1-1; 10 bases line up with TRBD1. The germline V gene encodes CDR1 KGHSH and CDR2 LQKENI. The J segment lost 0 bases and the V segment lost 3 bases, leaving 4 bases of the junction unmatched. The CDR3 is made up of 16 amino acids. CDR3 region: CASSPRTGGLNTEAFF. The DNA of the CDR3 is TGTGCCAGCTCACCCAGGACAGGGGGTTTGAACACTGAAGCTTTCTTT.

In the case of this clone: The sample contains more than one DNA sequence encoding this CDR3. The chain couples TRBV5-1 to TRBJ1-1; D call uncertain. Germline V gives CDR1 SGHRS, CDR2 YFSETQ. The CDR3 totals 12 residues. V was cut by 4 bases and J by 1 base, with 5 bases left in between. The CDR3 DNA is TGCGCCAGCAGCCCAGGGAACACTGAAGCTTTCTTT. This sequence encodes CASSPGNTEAFF.

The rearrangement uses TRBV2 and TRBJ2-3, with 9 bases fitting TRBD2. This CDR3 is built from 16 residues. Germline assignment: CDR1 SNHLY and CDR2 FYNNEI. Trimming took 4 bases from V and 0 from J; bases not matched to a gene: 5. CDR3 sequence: CASSAAGGSSTDTQYF. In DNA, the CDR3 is TGTGCCAGCAGTGCTGCGGGGGGGTCTAGCACAGATACGCAGTATTTT.

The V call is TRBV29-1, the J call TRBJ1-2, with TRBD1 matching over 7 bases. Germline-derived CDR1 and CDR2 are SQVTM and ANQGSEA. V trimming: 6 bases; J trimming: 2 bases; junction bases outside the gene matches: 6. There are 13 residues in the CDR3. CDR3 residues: CSVRTGENYGYTF. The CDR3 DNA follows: TGCAGCGTGCGAACAGGGGAGAACTATGGCTACACCTTC.

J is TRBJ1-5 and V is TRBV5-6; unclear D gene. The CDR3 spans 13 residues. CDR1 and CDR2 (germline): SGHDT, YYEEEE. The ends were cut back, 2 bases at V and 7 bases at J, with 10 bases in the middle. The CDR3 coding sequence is TGTGCCAGCAGCTTTGGTCCGGGGCAGCCCCAGCATTTT. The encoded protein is CASSFGPGQPQHF. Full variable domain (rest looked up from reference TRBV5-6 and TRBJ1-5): DAGVTQSPTHLIKTRGQQVTLRCSPKSGHDTVSWYQQALGQGPQFIFQYYEEEERQRGNFPDRFSGHQFPNYSSELNVNALLLGDSALYLCASSFGPGQPQHFGDGTRLSIL.

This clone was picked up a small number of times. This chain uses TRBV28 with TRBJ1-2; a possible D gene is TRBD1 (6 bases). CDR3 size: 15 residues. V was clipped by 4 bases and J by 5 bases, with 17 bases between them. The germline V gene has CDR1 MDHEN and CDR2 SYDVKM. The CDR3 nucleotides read TGTGCCAGCAGTTGGCTTACGGACAGTGAATATGGCTACACCTTC. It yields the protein CASSWLTDSEYGYTF.

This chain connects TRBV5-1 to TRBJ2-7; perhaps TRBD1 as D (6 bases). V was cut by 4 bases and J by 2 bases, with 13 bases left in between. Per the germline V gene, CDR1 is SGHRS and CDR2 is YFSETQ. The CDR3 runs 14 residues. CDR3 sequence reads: CASSLTGIPYEQYF. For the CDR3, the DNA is TGCGCCAGCAGCCTAACAGGGATCCCCTACGAGCAGTACTTC.

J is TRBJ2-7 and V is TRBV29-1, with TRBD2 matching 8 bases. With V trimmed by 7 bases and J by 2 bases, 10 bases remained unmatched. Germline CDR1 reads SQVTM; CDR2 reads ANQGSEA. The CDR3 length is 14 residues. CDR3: CSGKTSASAYEQYF. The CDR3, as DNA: TGCAGCGGTAAGACTAGCGCGAGCGCCTACGAGCAGTACTTC.

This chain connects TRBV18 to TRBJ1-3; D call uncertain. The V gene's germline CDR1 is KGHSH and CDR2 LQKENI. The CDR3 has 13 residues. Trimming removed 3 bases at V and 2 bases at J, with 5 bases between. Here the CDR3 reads CASSPTPGNTIYF. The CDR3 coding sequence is TGTGCCAGCTCACCCACTCCTGGAAACACCATATATTTT.

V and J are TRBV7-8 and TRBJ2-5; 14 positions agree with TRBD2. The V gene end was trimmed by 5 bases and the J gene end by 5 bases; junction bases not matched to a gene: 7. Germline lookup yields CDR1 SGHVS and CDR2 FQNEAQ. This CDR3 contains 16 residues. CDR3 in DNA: TGTGCCAGCAGCATTGGACTAGCGGGGGGCGGGGAGACCCAGTACTTC. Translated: CASSIGLAGGGETQYF.

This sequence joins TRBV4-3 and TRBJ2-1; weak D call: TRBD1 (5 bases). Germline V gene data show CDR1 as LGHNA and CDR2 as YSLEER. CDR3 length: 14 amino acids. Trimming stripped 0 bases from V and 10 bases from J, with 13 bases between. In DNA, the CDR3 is TGCGCCAGCAGCCAAGACGGCCAGGGCCTGGAGCAGTTCTTC. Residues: CASSQDGQGLEQFF.

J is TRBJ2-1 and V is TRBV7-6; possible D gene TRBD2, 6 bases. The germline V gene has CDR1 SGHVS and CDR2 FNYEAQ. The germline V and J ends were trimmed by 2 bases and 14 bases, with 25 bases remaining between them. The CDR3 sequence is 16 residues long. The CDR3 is CASSLQSGDRLGREFF. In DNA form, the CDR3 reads TGTGCCAGCAGCTTACAGTCTGGGGATAGACTAGGCCGGGAGTTCTTC.

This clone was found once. The CDR3 sequence is CASSSYSGTGYTEAFF. CDR3 nucleotides: TGTGCCAGCAGCTCATACTCCGGGACAGGGTACACTGAAGCTTTCTTT. The chain couples TRBV7-2 to TRBJ1-1, with 9 bases identical to TRBD1. This CDR3 comprises 16 residues. The V gene end was trimmed by 4 bases and the J gene end by 3 bases; junction bases not matched to a gene: 9. CDR1 is SGHTA and CDR2 is FQGNSA in the germline V gene.

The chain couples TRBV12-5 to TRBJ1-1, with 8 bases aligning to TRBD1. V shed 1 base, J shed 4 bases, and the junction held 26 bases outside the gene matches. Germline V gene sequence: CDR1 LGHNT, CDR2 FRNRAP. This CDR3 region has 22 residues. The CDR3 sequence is CASGLAKGTGDGGRDWGTEAFF. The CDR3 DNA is TGTGCTAGTGGTTTGGCGAAGGGGACAGGCGACGGCGGGAGGGACTGGGGCACTGAAGCTTTCTTT.

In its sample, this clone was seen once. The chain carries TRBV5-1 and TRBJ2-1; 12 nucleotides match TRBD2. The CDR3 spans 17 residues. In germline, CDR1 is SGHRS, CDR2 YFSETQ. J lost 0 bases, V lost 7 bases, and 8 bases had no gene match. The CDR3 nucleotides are TGCGCCAGCCGGGGGCTAGCGGGAGGGAGCTCCTACAATGAGCAGTTCTTC. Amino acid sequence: CASRGLAGGSSYNEQFF.

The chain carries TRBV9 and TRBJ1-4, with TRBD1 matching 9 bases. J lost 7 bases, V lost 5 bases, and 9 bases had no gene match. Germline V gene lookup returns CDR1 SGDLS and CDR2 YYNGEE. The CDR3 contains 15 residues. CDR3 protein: CASSTDRGFLEKLFF. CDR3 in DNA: TGTGCCAGCAGTACGGACAGGGGCTTCCTTGAAAAACTGTTTTTT.

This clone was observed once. The CDR3 loop is CSSRDLPSYNEQFF. CDR3 in DNA: TGCAGCTCCCGGGACTTGCCCTCCTACAATGAGCAGTTCTTC. The chain recombines TRBV29-1 with TRBJ2-1; D possibly corresponds to TRBD2 (6 bases). Trimming stripped 8 bases from V and 0 bases from J, with 14 bases between. The germline V gene encodes CDR1 SQVTM and CDR2 ANQGSEA. This CDR3 has 14 amino acids.

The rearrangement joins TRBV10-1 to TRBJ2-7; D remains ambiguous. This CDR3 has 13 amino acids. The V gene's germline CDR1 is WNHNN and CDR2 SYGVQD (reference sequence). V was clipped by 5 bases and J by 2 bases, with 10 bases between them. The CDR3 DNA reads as TGCGCCAGCAGTAACTACTTCCCCTACGAGCAGTACTTC. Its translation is CASSNYFPYEQYF.

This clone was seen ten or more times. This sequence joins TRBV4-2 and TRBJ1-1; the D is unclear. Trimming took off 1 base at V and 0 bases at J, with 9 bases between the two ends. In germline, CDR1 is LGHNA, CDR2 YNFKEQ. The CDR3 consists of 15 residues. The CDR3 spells CASSQVASMNTEAFF. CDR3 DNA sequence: TGTGCCAGCAGCCAAGTGGCCTCCATGAACACTGAAGCTTTCTTT.

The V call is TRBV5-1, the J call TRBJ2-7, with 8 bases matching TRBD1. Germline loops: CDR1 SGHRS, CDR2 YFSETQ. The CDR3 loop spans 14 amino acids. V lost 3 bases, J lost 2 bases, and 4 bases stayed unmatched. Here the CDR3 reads CASSSGQGTYEQYF. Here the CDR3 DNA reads TGCGCCAGCAGCTCTGGACAGGGAACCTACGAGCAGTACTTC.

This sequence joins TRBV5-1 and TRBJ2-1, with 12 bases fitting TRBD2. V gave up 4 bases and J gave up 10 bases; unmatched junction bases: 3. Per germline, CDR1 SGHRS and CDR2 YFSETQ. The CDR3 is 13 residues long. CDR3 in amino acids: CASSDGLAGEQFF. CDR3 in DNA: TGCGCCAGCAGCGACGGACTAGCGGGAGAGCAGTTCTTC.

CDR3 sequence (DNA): TGCGCCAGCAGTGAGTCAGGCGGGAGGTCTGGAAACACCATATATTTT. Encoded protein: CASSESGGRSGNTIYF. This chain joins TRBV10-2 and TRBJ1-3; D unresolved. This CDR3 has 16 residues. Trimming stripped 0 bases from V and 1 base from J, with 10 bases between. Germline assignment: CDR1 WSHSY and CDR2 SAAADI.

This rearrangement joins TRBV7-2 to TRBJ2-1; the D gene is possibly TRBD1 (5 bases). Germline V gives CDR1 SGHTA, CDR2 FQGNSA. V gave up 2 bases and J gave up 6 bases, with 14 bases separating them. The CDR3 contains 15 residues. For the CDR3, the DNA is TGTGCCAGCAGCTTATTTCAGGGTGAGGCCAATGAGCAGTTCTTC. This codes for CASSLFQGEANEQFF.

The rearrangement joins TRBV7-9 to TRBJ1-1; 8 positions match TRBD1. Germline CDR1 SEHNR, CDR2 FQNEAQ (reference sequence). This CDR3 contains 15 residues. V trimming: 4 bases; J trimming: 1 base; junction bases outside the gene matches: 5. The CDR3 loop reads CASSWQGAANTEAFF. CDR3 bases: TGTGCCAGCAGCTGGCAGGGGGCGGCGAACACTGAAGCTTTCTTT.